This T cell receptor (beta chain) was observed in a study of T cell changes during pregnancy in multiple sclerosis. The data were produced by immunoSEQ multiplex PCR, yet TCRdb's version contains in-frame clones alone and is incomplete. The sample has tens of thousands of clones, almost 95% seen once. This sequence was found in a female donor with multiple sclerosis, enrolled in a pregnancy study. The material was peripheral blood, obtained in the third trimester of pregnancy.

The CDR3 DNA is TGCGCCAGCAGCTTGGCAGGAACAGCGGGAGGACGCACAGATACGCAGTATTTT. This gives the protein CASSLAGTAGGRTDTQYF. The chain employs TRBV5-1 and TRBJ2-3; the match to TRBD2 covers 9 bases. This CDR3 region has 18 residues. The ends lost 0 bases at V and 1 base at J; junction bases unmatched: 9. The germline gives CDR1 SGHRS, CDR2 YFSETQ.